This T cell receptor beta chain was identified during a study of T-cell reconstitution after alpha-beta-depleted transplantation in children. Regarding the study as a whole: Several hundred expanded graft clones reportedly supplied alpha-beta T cells about two months after transplant. At the one-year point after transplant, T-cell counts and TCRbeta diversity were found to come mostly from T cells that had been newly produced. For some patients, TCRbeta diversity was high at day 60 because of recipient T cells and thymic progenitors that survived.

For TCRbeta, the library was prepared with unique molecular identifiers. TCRdb recomputed calls from the PCR reads with MiXCR, one row per CDR3 protein. The repertoire holds about 830,000 distinct CDR3 sequences, with roughly 15% as singletons. To note about this clonotype: Its specificity is unknown.

CDR1 is SGHVS and CDR2 is FNYEAQ in the germline V gene. The CDR3 is 17 residues long. V was pared by 2 bases and J by 5 bases, with 12 bases of the junction left unmatched. Sequencing used PBMCs, mostly from graft donor cells, obtained 360 days after TCRalphabeta/CD19-depleted stem cell transplant. This sequence was found in a male patient aged 10 to 17 who had a stem cell transplant for acute lymphoblastic leukemia, so the T cells may come from the graft donor. V usage is TRBV7-6 and J usage is TRBJ2-7, with 10 positions matching TRBD2. This CDR3 is CASSLSRTSGKFNEQYF. As DNA, the CDR3 is TGTGCCAGCAGCTTATCTCGGACTAGCGGTAAATTCAACGAGCAGTACTTC.